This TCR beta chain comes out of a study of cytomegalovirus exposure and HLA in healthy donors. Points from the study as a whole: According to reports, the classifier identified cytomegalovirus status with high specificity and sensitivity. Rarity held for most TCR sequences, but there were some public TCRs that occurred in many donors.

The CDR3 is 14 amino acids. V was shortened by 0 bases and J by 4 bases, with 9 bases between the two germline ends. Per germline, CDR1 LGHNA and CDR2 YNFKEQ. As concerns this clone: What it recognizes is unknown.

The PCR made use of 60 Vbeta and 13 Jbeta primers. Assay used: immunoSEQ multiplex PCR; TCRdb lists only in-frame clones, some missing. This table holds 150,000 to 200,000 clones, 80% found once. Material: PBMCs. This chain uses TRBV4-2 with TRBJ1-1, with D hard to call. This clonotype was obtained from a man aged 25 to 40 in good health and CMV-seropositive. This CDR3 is CASSQDRGPTEAFF. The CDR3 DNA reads TGTGCCAGCAGCCAAGATCGGGGTCCCACTGAAGCTTTCTTT.